Listed below are T cell receptor beta chains from one sample, sequenced in a study of cytomegalovirus exposure and HLA in healthy donors. TCRdb's table, derived via immunoSEQ multiplex PCR, lists solely in-frame clones and lacks some. The sample consists of about 140,000 clones, 66% of them appearing once. The sequencing input was PBMCs. The receptors stem from a woman aged 55 to 70 in good health and CMV-seronegative. Both conserved end residues are trimmed from each CDR3. Fields, in order: J gene, V gene, D gene, CDR3 protein. D genes are given only for firm matches.

>TRBJ2-1|TRBV27|TRBD1
ASRLDRAPYNEQF
>TRBJ2-3|TRBV4-1|TRBD1
ASSQLSGQGVQDTQY
>TRBJ1-2|TRBV19|NA
ASSKVGRGYT
>TRBJ1-4|TRBV5-1|TRBD1
ASSAGRQGEEKLF
>TRBJ1-1|TRBV6-6|NA
ASGSGDTEAF
>TRBJ2-7|TRBV21-1|NA
ARDPWAEISGRGYEQY
>TRBJ2-3|TRBV5-1|NA
ASSLRTSTDTQY
>NA|TRBV5-1|NA
ASSQQGPFTYEQY
>TRBJ2-5|TRBV4-1|TRBD2
ASSQLGLGGETQY
>TRBJ1-2|TRBV19|NA
ASSIGGVGGYT
>TRBJ1-3|TRBV29-1|TRBD1
SVRPGQGLGNTIY
>TRBJ2-1|TRBV9|TRBD2
ASSVGTSGVGAEQF
>TRBJ2-1|TRBV29-1|NA
SGRSSYNEQF
>TRBJ1-2|TRBV5-4|TRBD1
ASSDPGQGNYGYT
>TRBJ2-1|TRBV27|TRBD2
ATGGLAGAGNEQF
>TRBJ2-5|TRBV7-7|NA
ASSFYRDQTQY
>TRBJ2-1|TRBV28|TRBD2
ASSSGTSGIRSYNEQF
>TRBJ1-4|TRBV7-8|TRBD1
ASSLAVGTGPGEKLF
>TRBJ2-7|TRBV14|TRBD2
ASSVIAGLYEQY
>TRBJ2-4|TRBV5-1|TRBD1
ASSLGQGAKNIQY
>TRBJ1-5|TRBV6-6|TRBD1
ASSEHRGDNQPQH
>TRBJ2-1|TRBV10-3|TRBD2
AISGIAGGYNEQF
>TRBJ1-2|TRBV5-1|NA
ASSLAPGQGFGYT
>TRBJ2-7|TRBV5-4|TRBD1
ASSFGDRAYEQY
>TRBJ2-3|TRBV28|NA
ASRLGGSADTQY
>TRBJ2-7|TRBV11-1|NA
ASSLAGSVGEQY